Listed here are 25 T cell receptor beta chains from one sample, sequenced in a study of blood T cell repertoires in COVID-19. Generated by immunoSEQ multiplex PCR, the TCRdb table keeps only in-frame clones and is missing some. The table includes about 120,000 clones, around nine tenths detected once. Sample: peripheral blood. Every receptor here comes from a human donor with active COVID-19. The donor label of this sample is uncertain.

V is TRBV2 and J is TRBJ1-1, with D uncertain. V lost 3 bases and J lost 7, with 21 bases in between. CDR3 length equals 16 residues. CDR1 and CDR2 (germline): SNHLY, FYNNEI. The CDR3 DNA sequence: TGTGCCAGCAGTGATTTTAAAGTAGACTTTGGCCTTGAAGCTTTCTTT. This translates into CASSDFKVDFGLEAFF.

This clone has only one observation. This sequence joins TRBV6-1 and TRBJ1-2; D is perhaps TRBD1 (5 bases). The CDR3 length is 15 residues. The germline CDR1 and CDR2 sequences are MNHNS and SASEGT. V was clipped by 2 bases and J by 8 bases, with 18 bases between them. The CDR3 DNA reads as TGTGCCAGCAGTGAATTTCGGGGGTTGGATTCAGGCTACACCTTC. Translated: CASSEFRGLDSGYTF.

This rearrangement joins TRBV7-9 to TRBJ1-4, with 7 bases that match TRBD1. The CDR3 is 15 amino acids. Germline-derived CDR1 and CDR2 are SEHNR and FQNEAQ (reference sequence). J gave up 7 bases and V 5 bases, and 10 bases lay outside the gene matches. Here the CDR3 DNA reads TGTGCCAGCAGCAGAACGACAGGGTTTAGTGAAAAACTGTTTTTT. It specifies CASSRTTGFSEKLFF.

CDR3 loop: CASSPTNSYNEKLFF. The DNA for the CDR3 is TGTGCCAGCAGCCCAACTAATAGCTATAATGAAAAACTGTTTTTT. This chain joins TRBV9 and TRBJ1-4; D is uncertain. The V end lost 4 bases, the J end lost 4 bases, and 14 bases lay between the germline ends. In germline, CDR1 is SGDLS, CDR2 YYNGEE. The CDR3 covers 15 residues.

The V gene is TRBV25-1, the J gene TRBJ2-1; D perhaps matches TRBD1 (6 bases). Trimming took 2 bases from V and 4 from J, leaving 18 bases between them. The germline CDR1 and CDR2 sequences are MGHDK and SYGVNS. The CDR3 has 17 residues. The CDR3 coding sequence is TGTGCCAGCAGTGAACTGACAGGTAACGTGGGGTACAATGAGCAGTTCTTC. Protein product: CASSELTGNVGYNEQFF.

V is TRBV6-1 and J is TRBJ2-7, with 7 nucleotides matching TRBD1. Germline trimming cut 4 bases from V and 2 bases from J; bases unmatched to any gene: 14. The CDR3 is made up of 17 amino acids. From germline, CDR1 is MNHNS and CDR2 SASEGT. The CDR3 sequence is CASSASGTEGLTYEQYF. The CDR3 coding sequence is TGTGCCAGCAGTGCCTCCGGGACAGAAGGCTTAACCTACGAGCAGTACTTC.

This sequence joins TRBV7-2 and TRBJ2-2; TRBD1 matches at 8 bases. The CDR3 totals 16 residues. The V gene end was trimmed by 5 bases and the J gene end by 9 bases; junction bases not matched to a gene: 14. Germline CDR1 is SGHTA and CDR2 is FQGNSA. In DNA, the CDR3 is TGTGCCAGCAGCAACCCGGGACAGGTTACGAGCCGGGAGCTGTTTTTT. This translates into CASSNPGQVTSRELFF.

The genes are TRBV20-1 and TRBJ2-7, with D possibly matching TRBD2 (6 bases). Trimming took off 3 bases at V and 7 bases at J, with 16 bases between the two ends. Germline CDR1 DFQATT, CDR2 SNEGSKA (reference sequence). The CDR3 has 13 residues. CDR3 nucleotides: TGCAGTGCTAGTAGCGGTGTCTTGGGAGAGCAGTACTTC. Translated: CSASSGVLGEQYF.

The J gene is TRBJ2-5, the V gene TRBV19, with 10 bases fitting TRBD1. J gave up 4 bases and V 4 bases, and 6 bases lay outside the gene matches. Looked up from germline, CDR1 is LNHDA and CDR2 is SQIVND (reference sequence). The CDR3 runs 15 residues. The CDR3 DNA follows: TGTGCCAGTAGTACTGGGACAGGGGCAGGAGAGACCCAGTACTTC. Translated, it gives CASSTGTGAGETQYF.

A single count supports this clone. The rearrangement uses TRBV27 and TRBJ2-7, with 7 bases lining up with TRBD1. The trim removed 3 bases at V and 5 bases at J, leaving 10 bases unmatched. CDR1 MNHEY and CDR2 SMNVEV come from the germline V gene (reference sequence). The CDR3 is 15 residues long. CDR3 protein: CASSLSGTAPDEQYF. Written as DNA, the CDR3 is TGTGCCAGCAGTTTGTCCGGGACAGCCCCTGACGAGCAGTACTTC.

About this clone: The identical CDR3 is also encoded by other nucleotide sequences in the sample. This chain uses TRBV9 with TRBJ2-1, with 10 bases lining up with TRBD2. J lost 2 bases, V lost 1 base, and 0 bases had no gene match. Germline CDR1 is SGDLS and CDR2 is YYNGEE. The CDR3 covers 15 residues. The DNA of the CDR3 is TGTGCCAGCAGCGTACTAGCGGGGGCCTACAATGAGCAGTTCTTC. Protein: CASSVLAGAYNEQFF.

The CDR3 DNA reads as TGTGCCAGCAGCTCAACAGGGGCCGGGGGAGAGACCCAGTACTTC. It encodes CASSSTGAGGETQYF. The chain links TRBV7-3 to TRBJ2-5; D is perhaps TRBD1 (7 bases). This CDR3 contains 15 residues. CDR1 is SGHTA and CDR2 is FQGTGA in the germline V gene. Trimming pared 4 bases from V and 4 bases from J, leaving 16 bases between. Combining the CDR3 with reference TRBV7-3 and TRBJ2-5 gives the whole variable domain GAGVSQTPSNKVTEKGKYVELRCDPISGHTALYWYRQSLGQGPEFLIYFQGTGAADDSGLPNDRFFAVRPEGSVSTLKIQRTERGDSAVYLCASSSTGAGGETQYFGPGTRLLVL.

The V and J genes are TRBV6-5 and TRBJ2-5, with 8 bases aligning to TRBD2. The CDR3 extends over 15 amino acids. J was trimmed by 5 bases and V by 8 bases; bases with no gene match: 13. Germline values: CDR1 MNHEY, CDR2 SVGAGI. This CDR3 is CASQKAGAPMETQYF. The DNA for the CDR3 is TGTGCCAGCCAGAAAGCGGGGGCTCCAATGGAGACCCAGTACTTC.

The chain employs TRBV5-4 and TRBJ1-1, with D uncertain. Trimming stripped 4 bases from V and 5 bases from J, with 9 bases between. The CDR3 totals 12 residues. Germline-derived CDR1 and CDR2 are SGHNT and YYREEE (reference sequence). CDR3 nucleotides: TGTGCCAGCAGCGGCACCCCGACTGAAGCTTTCTTT. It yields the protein CASSGTPTEAFF.

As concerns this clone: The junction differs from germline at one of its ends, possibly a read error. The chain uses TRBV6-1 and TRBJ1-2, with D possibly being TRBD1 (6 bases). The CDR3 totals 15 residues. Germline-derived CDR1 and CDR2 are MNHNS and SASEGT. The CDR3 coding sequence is TGTGCCAGCAGGGAAGATAGGGGGGGGATCTATGGCTACACCTTC. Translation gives CASREDRGGIYGYTF.

The CDR3 bases are TGTGCCAGCAGCTCGGGGAGTCTAGCGGGGGTAGGTGGCACAGATACGCAGTATTTT. Its protein is CASSSGSLAGVGGTDTQYF. The V gene is TRBV5-6, the J gene TRBJ2-3; 10 bases align to TRBD2. After removal of 3 bases from V and 1 base from J, the junction contained 14 bases not matched to a gene. The germline V gene has CDR1 SGHDT and CDR2 YYEEEE. CDR3 size: 19 residues.

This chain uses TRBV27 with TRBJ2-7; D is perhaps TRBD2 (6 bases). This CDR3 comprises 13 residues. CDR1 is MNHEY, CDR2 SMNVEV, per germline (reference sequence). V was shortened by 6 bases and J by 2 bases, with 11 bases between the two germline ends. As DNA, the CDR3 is TGTGCCAGCAGAATGACGGGAGCCTACGAGCAGTACTTC. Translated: CASRMTGAYEQYF.

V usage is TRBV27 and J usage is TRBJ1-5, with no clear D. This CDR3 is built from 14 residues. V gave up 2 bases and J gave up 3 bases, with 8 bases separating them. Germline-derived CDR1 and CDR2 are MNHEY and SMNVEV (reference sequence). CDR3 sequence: CASSLRGINQPQHF. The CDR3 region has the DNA TGTGCCAGCAGTTTAAGAGGGATCAATCAGCCCCAGCATTTT.

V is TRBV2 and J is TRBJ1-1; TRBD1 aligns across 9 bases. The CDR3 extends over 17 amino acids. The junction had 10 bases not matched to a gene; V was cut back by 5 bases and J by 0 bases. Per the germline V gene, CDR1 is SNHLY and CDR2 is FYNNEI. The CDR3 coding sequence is TGTGCCAGCAGTAAAGATACCGGGACAGGGATGAACACTGAAGCTTTCTTT. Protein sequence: CASSKDTGTGMNTEAFF.

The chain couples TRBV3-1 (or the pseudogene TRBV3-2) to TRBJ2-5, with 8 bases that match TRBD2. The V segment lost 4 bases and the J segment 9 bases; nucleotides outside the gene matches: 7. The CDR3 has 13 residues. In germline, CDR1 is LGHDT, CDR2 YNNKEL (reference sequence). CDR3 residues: CASSRGVGGAQYF. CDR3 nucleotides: TGTGCCAGCAGCCGCGGTGTCGGGGGGGCCCAGTACTTC.

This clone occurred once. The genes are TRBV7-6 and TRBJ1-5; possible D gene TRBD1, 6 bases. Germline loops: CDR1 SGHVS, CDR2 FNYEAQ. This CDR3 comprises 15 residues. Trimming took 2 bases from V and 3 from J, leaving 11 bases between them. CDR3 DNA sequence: TGTGCCAGCAGCTTAACGGACAGTTTCAATCAGCCCCAGCATTTT. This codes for CASSLTDSFNQPQHF.

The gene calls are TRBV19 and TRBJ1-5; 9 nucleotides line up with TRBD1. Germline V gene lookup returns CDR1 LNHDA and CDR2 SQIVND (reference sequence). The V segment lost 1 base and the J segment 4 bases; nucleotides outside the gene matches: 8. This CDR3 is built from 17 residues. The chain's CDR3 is CASSIGGQGVGNQPQHF. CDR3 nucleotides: TGTGCCAGTAGTATAGGGGGACAGGGTGTAGGGAATCAGCCCCAGCATTTT. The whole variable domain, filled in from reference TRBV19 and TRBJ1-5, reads DGGITQSPKYLFRKEGQNVTLSCEQNLNHDAMYWYRQDPGQGLRLIYYSQIVNDFQKGDIAEGYSVSREKKESFPLTVTSAQKNPTAFYLCASSIGGQGVGNQPQHFGDGTRLSIL.

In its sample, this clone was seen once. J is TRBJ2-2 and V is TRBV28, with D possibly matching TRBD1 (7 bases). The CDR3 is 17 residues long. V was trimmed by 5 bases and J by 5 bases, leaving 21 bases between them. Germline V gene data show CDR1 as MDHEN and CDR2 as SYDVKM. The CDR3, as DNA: TGTGCCAGCAGTCCCCTAGGAGGGACAGCGTTGACCGGGGAGCTGTTTTTT. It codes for CASSPLGGTALTGELFF.

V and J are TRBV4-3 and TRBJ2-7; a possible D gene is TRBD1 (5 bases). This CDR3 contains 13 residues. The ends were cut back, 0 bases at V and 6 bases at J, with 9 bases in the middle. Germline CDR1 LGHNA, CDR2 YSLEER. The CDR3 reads CASSQDQGREQYF. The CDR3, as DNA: TGCGCCAGCAGCCAAGACCAGGGCCGCGAGCAGTACTTC.

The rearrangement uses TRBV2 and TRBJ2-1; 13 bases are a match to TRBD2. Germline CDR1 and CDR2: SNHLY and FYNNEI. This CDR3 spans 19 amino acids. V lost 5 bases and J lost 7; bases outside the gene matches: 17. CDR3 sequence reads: CASSFRQFPETSGGNEQFF. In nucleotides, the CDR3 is TGTGCCAGCAGTTTCCGACAATTCCCCGAGACTAGCGGGGGGAATGAGCAGTTCTTC.